This T cell receptor (beta chain) was found in a study of glioma-infiltrating T cells listed by TCRdb under 2016. For the study in its entirety: The study sequenced TCR alpha- and beta-chain repertoires from glioma tissue, from non-neoplastic brain tissue and from matched peripheral blood mononuclear cells. Each tissue-infiltrating repertoire was compared with the same patient's peripheral blood repertoire to measure divergence between tissue and blood T-cell populations. The paired cohort was made up of three low-grade glioma patients, eight primary glioblastoma patients and three non-glioma patients who contributed non-neoplastic brain tissue. Overall study outcomes, separate from this receptor: Very few CDR3 sequences were found to be shared between tissue and blood, and this scarcity was attributed to high CDR3 diversity and limited sampling. The group comparisons were based on small numbers of patients: three non-neoplastic, three low-grade glioma and several glioblastoma patients. VJ-independent divergence between tissue and blood was lower than expected in non-neoplastic patients but higher than expected in all gliomas, particularly low-grade gliomas.

The germline V gene (reference sequence) sets CDR1 to DFQATT and CDR2 to SNEGSKA. V and J are trimmed by 5 bases and 4 bases, and the gene matches miss 4 bases of the junction. The CDR3, cysteine through phenylalanine, is 13 amino acids long. Of all the DNA, just the CDR3 is kept, 39 bases in frame from base 1. This clonotype was recorded at least ten times. Its antigen is still unknown. The record has no base qualities; no much larger clone is one base away. The iRepertoire nested amplicon-rescue multiplex PCR (arm-PCR) platform was used to amplify TCR alpha and beta CDR3 regions from RNA. The input for one-step reverse transcription and amplification was roughly 85-400 ng of either tissue mRNA or PBMC total RNA. Following bead purification, Illumina adapters were added by a secondary multiplex PCR, and the libraries were gel-purified between 200 and 400 bp. The libraries contained internal 6-nucleotide barcodes that were used for demultiplexing. Sequencing of the libraries was done on an Illumina MiSeq using 2x220 or 2x250 nucleotide paired-end reads. The original methods were these. FLASH 1.2.11 was used to merge paired reads, and BWA-MEM then aligned the reads to the GRCh37 human genome before TRA and TRB reads were extracted. V and J assignment used an IMGT-derived reference of cassette sequences and CDR3 motifs that included pseudogenes. Reads were translated in three frames, and productive CDR3s were defined as those with a C...FGXG motif and no stop codons. A clonotype was defined as a unique combination of a V-J cassette pair and a CDR3 amino acid sequence. Filtering of reads was based on Hamming distance, with the threshold set by the sequence error rate of each sample in mapped regions. TCRdb took the public reads, trimmed them with fastp at Q25, ran MiXCR for clone calling and kept in-frame beta chains. Entries that share a CDR3 protein sequence are merged under the most common genes and DNA. It is TCRdb's table, rather than the study itself, that gives the V and J calls and clone size. This sample comprises tens of thousands of distinct CDR3 sequences, roughly 40% of them detected only once. The ten largest clonotypes hold around two fifths of the sample.

The sequence joins TRBV20-1 to TRBJ2-7, and TRBD2 matches 11 of the central bases. Specimen: glioma tissue, nonneoplastic brain tissue, or PBMCs (not recorded which). The sequence was collected from a human donor with low-grade glioma or glioblastoma, undergoing nonglioma brain surgery, or in good health (not recorded which). The nucleotide sequence is given as TGCAGTGCTTTACTAGCGGGAGTGTACGAGCAGTACTTC. It translates to CSALLAGVYEQYF.